This T cell receptor (beta chain) originates from a study of regulatory and conventional T cells in RAG deficiency. Conventional CD4+ T cells were sorted from blood as CD25-low CD127-high cells. This clone was seen a few times. No antigen is known for it. Study-level findings and limits: Patient subsets had shorter CDR3s; Omenn Treg-Tconv overlap exceeded 80%. Sorted Omenn CD25-high CD127-low cells may not be bona fide Tregs. Treg unique TCR beta sequences were about 110-fold fewer in Omenn syndrome and CID/AS patients than controls.

Clones were sequenced by immunoSEQ multiplex PCR, and TCRdb holds only the in-frame ones, with some missing. The sample yields approximately 21,000 clones, approximately 96% seen once. Per germline, CDR1 ENHRY and CDR2 SYGVKD. The CDR3 totals 14 residues. Trimming shortened V by 2 bases and J by 0 bases, and 5 bases separated the two germline ends. The same sample was also used in a study of regulatory T cells. This second study says: Amplification used 52 TRBV primers and 13 TRBJ primers. In patients, unique TRB V-J pairs were restricted and V/J usage skewed, especially in Tregs.

This clonotype was obtained from a human donor in good health. The V call is TRBV10-3, the J call TRBJ1-3; no reliable D call. Sequenced input: CD25- CD4+ T cells sorted from blood. CDR3 sequence (DNA): TGTGCCATCAGTGAGGCGGACTCTGGAAACACCATATATTTT. Translating gives CAISEADSGNTIYF.